One sample yielded the 2 T cell receptor beta chains listed below, sequenced in a study of OX40 agonist ivuxolimab in advanced cancers. Method: immunoSEQ multiplex PCR; TCRdb's copy keeps in-frame clones and lacks some. This sample has under 40,000 clones, with roughly 80% found just once. Sequencing was performed on CD4+ or CD8+ T cells sorted from blood, taken in a trial of the OX40 agonist ivuxolimab. These TCRs come from an adult with an advanced solid tumor such as melanoma, head and neck, liver or kidney cancer.

J is TRBJ2-2 and V is TRBV28; D is unresolved. This CDR3 has 16 amino acids. CDR1 MDHEN and CDR2 SYDVKM come from the germline V gene. Trimming stripped 7 bases from V and 2 bases from J, with 17 bases between. In DNA form, the CDR3 reads TGTGCCAGCACCCTGGGTCCAAGGTCCAACACCGGGGAGCTGTTTTTT. Amino acid sequence: CASTLGPRSNTGELFF.

DNA for the CDR3: TGTGCCAGCAGCTTAAAATCTTGGGAGACCCAGTACTTC. Translation gives CASSLKSWETQYF. The genes are TRBV11-2 and TRBJ2-5, with D unclear. CDR3 length equals 13 residues. V was cut by 2 bases and J by 5 bases, with 9 bases left in between. Germline assignment: CDR1 SGHAT and CDR2 FQNNGV.